These T cell receptor beta chains were read from a single sample in a study of chemoradiotherapy in HPV16-positive cancers. Only in-frame clones appear in the TCRdb table, and some are missing; sequencing was by immunoSEQ multiplex PCR. The data show approximately 800 clones, with 20% seen just once and roughly 13% held by the top ten. This sample was gathered from a patient who underwent chemoradiotherapy. These receptor sequences come from a human donor with HPV-associated anogenital cancer. Both conserved end residues are part of each CDR3. Each record gives: clone size, V gene, J gene, D gene, CDR3 DNA, CDR3 protein. D genes are given only for firm matches. Clone size is shown for a subset of rows, as once, few, many or a class of expanded clone.

NA	TRBV5-1	TRBJ1-1	NA	TGCGCCAGCAGCCCAACCCAGGGCGAAGCTTTCTTT	CASSPTQGEAFF
NA	TRBV9	TRBJ2-7	NA	TGTGCCAGCAGCGCCGGTGGACAGTTGTTTTACGAGCAGTACTTC	CASSAGGQLFYEQYF
NA	TRBV25-1	TRBJ2-3	NA	TGTGCCACCACCCCCGGCACAGATACGCAGTATTTT	CATTPGTDTQYF
few	TRBV5-1	TRBJ2-1	NA	TGCGCCAGCAGCTTGGGGCAGGGGGGCAATGAGCAGTTCTTC	CASSLGQGGNEQFF
NA	TRBV9	TRBJ2-7	TRBD2	TGTGCCAGCAGCGTAGGGCGGGAGTACGAGCAGTACTTC	CASSVGREYEQYF
few	TRBV10-3	TRBJ2-5	NA	TGTGCCATCAGGACGGGGTACCAAGAGACCCAGTACTTC	CAIRTGYQETQYF
few	TRBV14	TRBJ2-7	NA	TGTGCCAGCAGCCAGACTACTAGGGGCGAGCAGTACTTC	CASSQTTRGEQYF
few	TRBV5-1	TRBJ1-2	NA	TGCGCCAGCAGCTTGGCGTCAGGCAGAGGAAACTATGGCTACACCTTC	CASSLASGRGNYGYTF
NA	TRBV29-1	TRBJ1-1	TRBD1	TGCAGCGGTGGACAGGGGCTAAACACTGAAGCTTTCTTT	CSGGQGLNTEAFF
few	TRBV2	TRBJ1-1	NA	TGTGCCAGCACCAAAAATGACGTGGAAGCTTTCTTT	CASTKNDVEAFF
NA	TRBV6-4	TRBJ2-1	TRBD1	TGTGCCAGCAGTGTCGACGGGACAGTTGGTGAGCAGTTCTTC	CASSVDGTVGEQFF
few	TRBV2	TRBJ2-1	TRBD2	TGTGCCAGCAGTGAGAAGCGGGGACATGAGCAGTTCTTC	CASSEKRGHEQFF
NA	TRBV20-1	TRBJ2-2	NA	TGCAGTGGGGGGGAGCTGTTTTTT	CSGGELFF
NA	TRBV21-1	TRBJ2-7	NA	TGTGCCAGCAGCAAGTGTCGGGTCAAGGGGGAGCAGTACTTC	CASSKCRVKGEQYF